This entry lists 29 T cell receptor beta chains sequenced from one sample in a study of metastatic and nonmetastatic thyroid tumors. From the PCR reads, TCRdb re-called clones with MiXCR. This table holds about 92,000 clones, 15% found once. None of the patients had undergone any treatment ahead of thyroid surgery. Sequenced input: blood. These receptor sequences come from a female donor with papillary thyroid cancer or a benign thyroid nodule (not recorded which). Some clones in this sample may be carry-over from other donors' samples.

This clone was picked up many times. This clone may be a read error of a much larger clone one base away. The same CDR3 also results from other DNA sequences found in this sample. The V gene is TRBV27, the J gene TRBJ1-2, with TRBD1 identical over 7 bases. Germline V CDR1 and CDR2: MNHEY, SMNVEV (reference sequence). Trimming took 10 bases from V and 8 from J; bases not matched to a gene: 13. The CDR3 has 13 amino acids. The CDR3, as DNA: TGTGCCACGGGCAGGGGGGGCCGGGAGGGCTACACCTTC. Translated: CATGRGGREGYTF.

This clone was observed many times. The chain recombines TRBV5-1 with TRBJ1-2; D call uncertain. The CDR3 has 16 amino acids. Trimming stripped 5 bases from V and 5 bases from J, with 22 bases between. Germline CDR1 and CDR2: SGHRS and YFSETQ. CDR3: CASSDFSQADRYGYTF. The CDR3 nucleotides read TGCGCCAGCAGTGACTTTTCCCAGGCCGACCGATATGGCTACACCTTC.

This clone appeared many times. Other DNA sequences in this specimen translate into the identical CDR3. The chain combines TRBV3-1 with TRBJ2-6; D not certain. The CDR3 contains 20 residues. The V end lost 4 bases, the J end lost 0 bases, and 22 bases lay between the germline ends. Germline lookup yields CDR1 LGHDT and CDR2 YNNKEL (reference sequence). CDR3 DNA: TGTGCCAGCAGCCCTTCCCTCTCCTTCGATGGGATCTCTGGGGCCAACGTCCTGACTTTC. This gives the protein CASSPSLSFDGISGANVLTF.

This clone has just a few counts. The V gene is TRBV19, the J gene TRBJ2-2; D unresolved. The V end lost 1 base, the J end lost 2 bases, and 14 bases lay between the germline ends. This CDR3 has 17 amino acids. Germline V lookup: CDR1 LNHDA, CDR2 SQIVND (reference sequence). CDR3 DNA: TGTGCCAGTAGTATAGTGAGCGACCTGACCAACACCGGGGAGCTGTTTTTT. Amino acid sequence: CASSIVSDLTNTGELFF. The variable domain in full, completed from reference TRBV19 and TRBJ2-2, reads DGGITQSPKYLFRKEGQNVTLSCEQNLNHDAMYWYRQDPGQGLRLIYYSQIVNDFQKGDIAEGYSVSREKKESFPLTVTSAQKNPTAFYLCASSIVSDLTNTGELFFGEGSRLTVL.

This clone has ten or more counts. The V call is TRBV20-1, the J call TRBJ2-3, with a weak D call TRBD2 (7 bases). This CDR3 is 14 amino acids long. V lost 6 bases and J 3 bases, leaving 16 bases between the germline ends. Germline V gives CDR1 DFQATT, CDR2 SNEGSKA (reference sequence). CDR3 nucleotide sequence: TGCAGTGCCTCGCGGGGGAGGGGGACAGATACGCAGTATTTT. Its protein is CSASRGRGTDTQYF.

This clone was detected ten times or more. The chain couples TRBV9 to TRBJ1-1, with D maybe TRBD1 (5 bases). The ends were cut back, 3 bases at V and 8 bases at J, with 17 bases in the middle. The CDR3 runs to 14 residues. CDR1 is SGDLS and CDR2 is YYNGEE in the germline V gene. The CDR3 sequence is CASSAAGRAEEAFF. The CDR3 DNA reads as TGTGCCAGCAGCGCCGCAGGCAGGGCAGAGGAAGCTTTCTTT.

This clone was seen at least ten times. The chain has TRBV6-1 and TRBJ2-7; 12 nucleotides align to TRBD1. Trimming took 5 bases from V and 3 from J; bases not matched to a gene: 5. CDR3 length equals 15 residues. Germline V gene lookup returns CDR1 MNHNS and CDR2 SASEGT. The CDR3 region has the DNA TGTGCCAGCAGTTATGGGACAGGGGGCATCTACGAGCAGTACTTC. Amino acid sequence: CASSYGTGGIYEQYF.

This clone was detected ten times or more. V is TRBV7-3 and J is TRBJ2-1; D is ambiguous. Germline V CDR1 and CDR2: SGHTA, FQGTGA. V shed 5 bases and J shed 0 bases, with 11 bases lying between them. The CDR3 runs to 15 residues. CDR3 loop: CASSLELSSYNEQFF. In DNA, the CDR3 is TGTGCCAGCAGCCTCGAATTAAGCTCCTACAATGAGCAGTTCTTC.

In its sample, this clone was seen many times. The CDR3 nucleotides read TGCGCCAGCAGCCGAGATGTAAGGGGGCCCTCCTACGAGCAGTACTTC. This encodes CASSRDVRGPSYEQYF. The V and J genes are TRBV4-1 and TRBJ2-7; 7 nucleotides line up with TRBD1. Germline assignment: CDR1 MGHRA and CDR2 YSYEKL. The CDR3 has 16 residues. Trimming removed 4 bases from V and 0 bases from J; junction bases left unmatched: 9.

As for this clone: A read error may account for a junction end that differs from germline. The chain employs TRBV5-5 and TRBJ1-1; tentative D call: TRBD1 (5 bases). The CDR3 sequence is 15 residues long. Germline loops: CDR1 SGHKS, CDR2 YYEKEE (reference sequence). Here the CDR3 reads CASSFGAEPNNEAFF. For the CDR3, the DNA is TGTGCCAGCAGCTTTGGGGCAGAGCCTAACAATGAAGCTTTCTTT.

This clone showed up just once. The chain joins TRBV4-1 to TRBJ2-7; 13 bases are a match to TRBD2. The length of the CDR3 is 17 residues. CDR1 and CDR2 (germline): MGHRA, YSYEKL. J gave up 0 bases and V 1 base, and 3 bases lay outside the gene matches. This chain's CDR3 is CASSQVGLAGRSYEQYF. The CDR3 bases are TGCGCCAGCAGCCAAGTGGGACTAGCGGGGCGCTCCTACGAGCAGTACTTC.

This clone was recorded many times. Other nucleotide sequences from this sample produce the same CDR3. The V gene is TRBV9, the J gene TRBJ2-5, with TRBD1 identical over 10 bases. Looked up from germline, CDR1 is SGDLS and CDR2 is YYNGEE. This CDR3 spans 14 amino acids. Trimming took 3 bases from V and 2 from J; bases not matched to a gene: 1. CDR3 sequence (DNA): TGTGCCAGCAGCGCGGACAGGGGGCAAGAGACCCAGTACTTC. Its protein product is CASSADRGQETQYF. The full variable domain, with the rest looked up from reference TRBV9 and TRBJ2-5, is DSGVTQTPKHLITATGQRVTLRCSPRSGDLSVYWYQQSLDQGLQFLIQYYNGEERAKGNILERFSAQQFPDLHSELNLSSLELGDSALYFCASSADRGQETQYFGPGTRLLVL.

In its sample, this clone was seen many times. This chain uses TRBV19 with TRBJ2-7; tentative D call: TRBD1 (6 bases). Germline CDR1 reads LNHDA; CDR2 reads SQIVND (reference sequence). The V and J ends lost 5 bases and 2 bases respectively, with 13 bases between them. CDR3 size: 14 residues. This CDR3 is CASSRTAVTYEQYF. The CDR3 DNA follows: TGTGCCAGTAGTCGGACAGCTGTCACCTACGAGCAGTACTTC.

This clone was observed many times. The chain recombines TRBV4-2 with TRBJ2-3, with D perhaps TRBD2 (6 bases). Trimming took 2 bases from V and 1 from J, leaving 16 bases between them. There are 17 residues in the CDR3. Per germline, CDR1 LGHNA and CDR2 YNFKEQ. The CDR3 spells CASSQYFGRERTDTQYF. CDR3 in DNA: TGTGCCAGCAGCCAATATTTCGGGCGGGAACGCACAGATACGCAGTATTTT.

For this clone: Germline and junction disagree at one end, which may indicate a read error. The rearrangement links TRBV6-1 to TRBJ1-4; D call uncertain. This CDR3 has 13 residues. Germline CDR1 reads MNHNS; CDR2 reads SASEGT. The CDR3 coding sequence is TGTGCCAGCAGTCAGGCGACCCTTGAAAAACTGTTGTTT. Residues: CASSQATLEKLLF.

A word on this clone: This may be a read error: a much more frequent sequence differs by one nucleotide. The rearrangement links TRBV11-2 to TRBJ2-2; D unclear. The V end lost 5 bases, the J end lost 0 bases, and 13 bases lay between the germline ends. The V gene's germline CDR1 is SGHAT and CDR2 FQNNGV. CDR3 length: 16 amino acids. The CDR3 loop reads CASSPFQRSNTGELFF. The CDR3 DNA sequence: TGTGCCAGCAGCCCCTTCCAGCGCTCGAACACCGGGGAGCTGTTTTTT.

The table lists this clone with many counts. The chain couples TRBV7-9 to TRBJ2-3, with D perhaps matching TRBD1 (6 bases). The germline gives CDR1 SEHNR, CDR2 FQNEAQ (reference sequence). The CDR3 has 12 residues. Trimming shortened V by 5 bases and J by 5 bases, and 8 bases separated the two germline ends. This CDR3 is CASSPQGDTQYF. The CDR3, as DNA: TGTGCCAGCAGCCCACAGGGAGATACGCAGTATTTT.

There are many counts of this clone. V and J are TRBV6-4 and TRBJ2-3; 9 nucleotides line up with TRBD2. The ends lost 3 bases at V and 0 bases at J; junction bases unmatched: 1. The CDR3 sequence is 15 residues long. CDR1 MRHNA and CDR2 SNTAGT come from the germline V gene. This chain's CDR3 is CASSERGGSTDTQYF. CDR3 DNA: TGTGCCAGCAGTGAGCGGGGGGGCAGCACAGATACGCAGTATTTT.

At least ten counts were recorded for this clone. The rearrangement uses TRBV7-2 and TRBJ2-5; the D is unclear. The V end was cut by 1 base, the J end by 0 bases, with 9 bases between. Germline-derived CDR1 and CDR2 are SGHTA and FQGNSA. This CDR3 spans 15 amino acids. The CDR3 loop is CASSLGGNHQETQYF. DNA for the CDR3: TGTGCCAGCAGCTTAGGCGGCAACCACCAAGAGACCCAGTACTTC.

This clone was seen ten or more times. The chain is built from TRBV19 and TRBJ2-2, with D uncertain. The CDR3 has 14 amino acids. The V gene's germline CDR1 is LNHDA and CDR2 SQIVND (reference sequence). V lost 1 base and J lost 6, with 9 bases in between. CDR3 nucleotide sequence: TGTGCCAGTAGTATAGTCTGGGGTGCCGGGGAGCTGTTTTTT. Amino acid sequence: CASSIVWGAGELFF.

This clone was seen at least ten times. V and J are TRBV4-1 and TRBJ2-6; D gene uncertain. Per germline, CDR1 MGHRA and CDR2 YSYEKL. Trimming stripped 5 bases from V and 0 bases from J, with 8 bases between. The CDR3 runs 15 residues. CDR3 in amino acids: CASSARSSGANVLTF. The CDR3 DNA reads as TGCGCCAGCAGCGCCCGTAGCTCTGGGGCCAACGTCCTGACTTTC.

In this sample, this clone turned up once. This rearrangement joins TRBV11-1 to TRBJ2-7, with unresolved D. There are 16 residues in the CDR3. Germline V CDR1 and CDR2: SGHAT, FQDESV (reference sequence). The V end was cut by 4 bases, the J end by 0 bases, with 16 bases between. CDR3 residues: CASSSLDAESSYEQYF. The CDR3 bases are TGTGCCAGCAGCTCCCTAGACGCGGAGAGCTCCTACGAGCAGTACTTC.

As for this clone: In this CDR3 the conserved last residue, phenylalanine or tryptophan, is missing, so a read error is likely. The chain has TRBV6-4 and TRBJ2-3; TRBD1 matches at 11 bases. The CDR3 covers 13 residues. Germline V gene data show CDR1 as MRHNA and CDR2 as SNTAGT. The V gene end was trimmed by 8 bases and the J gene end by 3 bases; junction bases not matched to a gene: 1. Written as DNA, the CDR3 is TGTGCCAGCGGGACAGGGGGAACAGATACGCAGTATTAT. Amino acids: CASGTGGTDTQYY.

The rearrangement joins TRBV11-2 to TRBJ1-2, with 11 bases fitting TRBD1. This CDR3 contains 17 residues. The trim removed 4 bases at V and 2 bases at J, leaving 9 bases unmatched. The germline V gene has CDR1 SGHAT and CDR2 FQNNGV. DNA for the CDR3: TGTGCCAGCAGCTCTCCCCGGACAGGGGGCTCAAACTATGGCTACACCTTC. Amino acid sequence: CASSSPRTGGSNYGYTF.

Many counts were recorded for this clone. This chain joins TRBV6-2 or TRBV6-3 and TRBJ1-1, with 7 bases aligning to TRBD1. The germline CDR1 and CDR2 sequences are MNHEY and SVGEGT. There are 13 residues in the CDR3. Losses at the gene ends were 5 bases for V and 5 bases for J; bases not matched to a gene: 5. This chain's CDR3 is CASSQGGWTEAFF. The CDR3 DNA reads TGTGCCAGCAGTCAGGGGGGGTGGACTGAAGCTTTCTTT.

The V and J genes are TRBV4-2 and TRBJ2-3, with D possibly being TRBD2 (7 bases). Trimming removed 5 bases at V and 6 bases at J, with 21 bases between. This CDR3 has 16 residues. Germline values: CDR1 LGHNA, CDR2 YNFKEQ. DNA for the CDR3: TGTGCCAGCAGCACCTATAAGGGGGGGGGTTTGGATACGCAGTATTTT. This codes for CASSTYKGGGLDTQYF.

Regarding this clone: Its ends do not fully match the called genes, so a read error is possible. The chain carries TRBV4-2 and TRBJ2-3; maybe TRBD1 (6 bases). The germline CDR1 and CDR2 sequences are LGHNA and YNFKEQ. The CDR3 is 16 residues long. In nucleotides, the CDR3 is TGTGTCAGCAGCCCCACGCAGGGGATTAGCACAGATACGCAGTATTTT. This translates into CVSSPTQGISTDTQYF.

The chain has TRBV20-1 and TRBJ2-7; 9 nucleotides match TRBD2. V shed 0 bases and J 4 bases; nucleotides not matched to a gene: 7. The CDR3 length is 15 residues. CDR1 and CDR2 (germline): DFQATT, SNEGSKA (reference sequence). The CDR3 sequence: CSARDLRLAGYEQYF. The CDR3 DNA reads TGCAGTGCTAGAGATCTCCGGCTAGCGGGATACGAGCAGTACTTC.

The table lists this clone with a few counts. Being one base from a much bigger clone, this may be a read error. The chain has TRBV12-3 or TRBV12-4 and TRBJ2-2; the match to TRBD2 covers 9 bases. This CDR3 comprises 18 residues. J was trimmed by 0 bases and V by 3 bases; bases with no gene match: 8. CDR3 DNA: TGTGCCAGCAGTTTTGTTTGGCGGGGGGGCTCGAACACCGGGGAGCTGTTTTTT. Protein product: CASSFVWRGGSNTGELFF.